This T cell receptor beta chain stems from a study of blood T cell repertoires in COVID-19. Across the study: Samples representing acute and convalescent COVID-19 were sourced from the United States, Italy and Spain. PBMCs, B-cell-depleted T cells, or T cells provided the cDNA or gDNA that made up the material.

The CDR3 spans 14 residues. The V end lost 4 bases, the J end lost 8 bases, and 16 bases lay between the germline ends. Looked up from germline, CDR1 is SGHRS and CDR2 is YFSETQ. In the authors' workflow: Cell counts per sample came from amplifying reference gene primers. Assay used: immunoSEQ multiplex PCR; TCRdb lists only in-frame clones, some missing. The V and J calls and clone size are taken from that table; D and trimming were inferred from the DNA. The sample gives 180,000 or so clones, approximately 86% of which show up once; nearly 8.5% is in the top ten. The TCR sequence derives from a man in his sixties with acute or convalescent COVID-19. Sequencing was performed on peripheral blood. The J gene is TRBJ2-4, the V gene TRBV5-1; tentatively, D is TRBD2 (5 bases). CDR3 sequence (DNA): TGCGCCAGCAGCGAGGGCCCAATTGGTGACATTCAGTACTTC. It codes for CASSEGPIGDIQYF.